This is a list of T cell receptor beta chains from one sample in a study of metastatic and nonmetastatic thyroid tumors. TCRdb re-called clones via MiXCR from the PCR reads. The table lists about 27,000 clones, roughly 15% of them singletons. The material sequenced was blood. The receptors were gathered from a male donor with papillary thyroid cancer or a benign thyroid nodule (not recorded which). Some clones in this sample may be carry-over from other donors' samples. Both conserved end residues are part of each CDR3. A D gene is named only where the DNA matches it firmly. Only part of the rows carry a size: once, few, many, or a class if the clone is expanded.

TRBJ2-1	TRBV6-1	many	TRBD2	TGTGCCAGCAGTATTAGCGGGAGTTCCTACAATGAGCAGTTCTTC	CASSISGSSYNEQFF
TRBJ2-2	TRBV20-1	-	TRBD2	TGCAGTGCCCAGCAGTTCGCTAGCGGGCTCACCGGGGAGCTGTTTTTT	CSAQQFASGLTGELFF
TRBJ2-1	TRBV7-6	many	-	TGTGCCAGCAGCTCCAGCTTAAGGAGGAGAGGTGGATACAATGAGCAGTTCTTC	CASSSSLRRRGGYNEQFF
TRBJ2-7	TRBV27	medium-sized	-	TGTGCCAGCAGTTTATTGGCACAGAGGTACGAGCAGTACTTC	CASSLLAQRYEQYF
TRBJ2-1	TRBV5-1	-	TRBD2	TGCGCCGGCAGCGTGGGACTAGCGGGAGTAGAAGATGAGCAGCTCTTC	CAGSVGLAGVEDEQLF
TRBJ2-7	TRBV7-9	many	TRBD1	TGTGCCAGCAGCGCCCTCCGGGACAGACTCTACGAGCAGTACTTC	CASSALRDRLYEQYF
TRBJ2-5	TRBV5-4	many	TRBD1	TGTGCCAGCAGCCCATCAACAGGGGTTCAAGAGACCCAGTACTTC	CASSPSTGVQETQYF
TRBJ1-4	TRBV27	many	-	TGTGCCAGCAGTTTATGGACGGGGGCTAGGGCTGAAAAACTGTTTTTT	CASSLWTGARAEKLFF
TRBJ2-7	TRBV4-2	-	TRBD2	TGTGCCAGCAGCCACGGACTAGCGGGGAGGGACGAGCAGTACTTC	CASSHGLAGRDEQYF
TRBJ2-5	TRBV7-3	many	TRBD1	TGTGCCAGCAGCCAGGGACAGGGAGAGACCCAGTACTTC	CASSQGQGETQYF
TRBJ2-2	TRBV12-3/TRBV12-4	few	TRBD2	TGTGCCAGCAGTTTGTATCCGGGACTAGCGGGAGGCCCCTACACCGGGGAGCTGTTTTTT	CASSLYPGLAGGPYTGELFF
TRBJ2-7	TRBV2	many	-	TGTGCCAGCAGCGGGTACCACTGGCGGGAAATCCCCTACGAGCAGTACTTC	CASSGYHWREIPYEQYF
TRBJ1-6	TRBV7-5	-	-	-	CTSVPEALGRGQLSSYNSPLHF
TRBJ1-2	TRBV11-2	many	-	TGTGCCAGCAGCTTAGATCACGCAGTGGCCGGCTACACCTTC	CASSLDHAVAGYTF
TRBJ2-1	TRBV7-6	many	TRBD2	TGTGCCAGCAGCCCCCTCATCAGCGGGAGTCTGGATGAGCAGTTCTTC	CASSPLISGSLDEQFF
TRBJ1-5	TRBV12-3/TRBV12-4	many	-	TGTGCCAGCAGTTTCGGGGATAGGGGTTATAGCAATCAGCCCCAGCATTTT	CASSFGDRGYSNQPQHF
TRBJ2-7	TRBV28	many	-	TGTGCCAGCAGTGGATTGGACAGATCTTTCTCCTACGAGCAGTACTTC	CASSGLDRSFSYEQYF
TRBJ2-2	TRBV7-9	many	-	TGTGCCAGCAGCTTAGGGTCCGGGGAGCTGTTTTTT	CASSLGSGELFF
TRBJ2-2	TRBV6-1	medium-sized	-	TGTGCCAGCATAGAGTCTGGGGAAACCGGGGAGCTGTTTTTT	CASIESGETGELFF
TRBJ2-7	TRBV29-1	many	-	TGCAGCGTTGAAGAAGGCTACGAGCAGTACTTC	CSVEEGYEQYF
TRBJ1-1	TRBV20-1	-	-	TGCAGTGCTAGCGGGGGGGAGGTTGAAGCTTTCTTT	CSASGGEVEAFF
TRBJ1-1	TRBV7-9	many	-	TGTGCCAGCAGCTTAGCTAGCAGGGTAACTGAAGCTTTCTTT	CASSLASRVTEAFF
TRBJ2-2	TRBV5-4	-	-	TGTGCCAGCAGCTCCGGCCCCACGAACACCGGGGAGCTGTTTTTT	CASSSGPTNTGELFF
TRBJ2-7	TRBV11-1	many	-	TGTGCCAGCAGCCCGTCGGGCGGCCACGCGCCCTACGAGCAGTACTTC	CASSPSGGHAPYEQYF
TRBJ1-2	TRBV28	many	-	TGTGCCAGCAGTTTCGGTGGGGACGGCTACACCTTC	CASSFGGDGYTF
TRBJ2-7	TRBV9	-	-	TGTGCCAGCACCCCTGGGTGTGCCGGGGGCGAGCAGTACTTC	CASTPGCAGGEQYF
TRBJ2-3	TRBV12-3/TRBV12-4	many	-	TGTGCCAGCAGCCCGGAGAGGTCTACGCAGTATTTT	CASSPERSTQYF
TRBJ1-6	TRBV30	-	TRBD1	TGTGCCTGGGCCCCGGGAAGGACAGGGTCACCCCTCAACTTT	CAWAPGRTGSPLNF
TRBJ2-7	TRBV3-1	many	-	TGTGCCAGCAGCCAAGATTTGGCAGGGACGGGCGAGCAGTACTTC	CASSQDLAGTGEQYF
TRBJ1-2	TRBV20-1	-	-	TGCAGTGCTAGAGAGGAGTACAACTCATTTGGCTACACCTTC	CSAREEYNSFGYTF
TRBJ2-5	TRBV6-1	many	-	TGTGCCAGCAGCGACAACCAAGAGACCCAGTACTTC	CASSDNQETQYF
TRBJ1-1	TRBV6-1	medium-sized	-	TGTGCCATCCAGGAGCAACCTTCGGGGACTGAAGCTTTCTTT	CAIQEQPSGTEAFF
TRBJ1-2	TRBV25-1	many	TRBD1	TGTGCCAGCAGCCTTACAGGGGGCTTGGGCTACACCTTC	CASSLTGGLGYTF
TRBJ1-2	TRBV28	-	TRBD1	TGTGCCAGCAGTTGGACAGGGGGCACTAACTATGGCTACACCTTC	CASSWTGGTNYGYTF
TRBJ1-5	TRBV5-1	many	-	TGCGCCAGCAGCTTGGACGGGGCAGGGCAGCCCCAGCATTTT	CASSLDGAGQPQHF
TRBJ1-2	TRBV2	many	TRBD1	TGTGCCAGCAAATCGGACAGGTTTAACTATGGCTACACCTTC	CASKSDRFNYGYTF
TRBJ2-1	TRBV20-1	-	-	TGCAGTGCTATAGATACTCGCCAGGGGAACTACAATGAGCAGTTCTTC	CSAIDTRQGNYNEQFF
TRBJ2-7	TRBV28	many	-	TGTGCCAGCGGGACTTTAACCTACGAGCAGTACTTC	CASGTLTYEQYF
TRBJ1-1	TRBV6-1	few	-	TGTGCCAGCAGTGACAAAATGAACACTGAAGCTTTCTTT	CASSDKMNTEAFF
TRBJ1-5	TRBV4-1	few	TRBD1	TGCGCCAGCAGCCAAACCGGGACAGTTACCAATCAGCCCCAGCATTTT	CASSQTGTVTNQPQHF
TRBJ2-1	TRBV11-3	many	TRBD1	TGTGCCAGCAGCCCGAGGACAGGGGGCGGACAGTTCTTC	CASSPRTGGGQFF
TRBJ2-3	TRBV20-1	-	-	TGCAGTGCCACCCGAACCCAGCGGACAGACTTTTTTGATACGCAGTATTTT	CSATRTQRTDFFDTQYF